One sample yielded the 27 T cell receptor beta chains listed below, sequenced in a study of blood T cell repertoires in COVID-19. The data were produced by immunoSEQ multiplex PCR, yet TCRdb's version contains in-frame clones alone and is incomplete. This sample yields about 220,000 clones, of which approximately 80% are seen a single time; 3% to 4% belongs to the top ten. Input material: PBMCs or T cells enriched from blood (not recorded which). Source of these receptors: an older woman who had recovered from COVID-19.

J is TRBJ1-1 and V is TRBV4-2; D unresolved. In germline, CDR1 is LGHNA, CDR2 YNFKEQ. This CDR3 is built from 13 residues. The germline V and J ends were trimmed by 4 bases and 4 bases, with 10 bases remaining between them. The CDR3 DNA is TGTGCCAGCAGCCGGGAGCGGGCCACTGAAGCTTTCTTT. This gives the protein CASSRERATEAFF.

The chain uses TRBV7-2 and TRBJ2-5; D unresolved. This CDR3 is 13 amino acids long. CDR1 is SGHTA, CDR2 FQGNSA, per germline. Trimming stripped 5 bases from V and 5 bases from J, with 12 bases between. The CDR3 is CASSVTTRETQYF. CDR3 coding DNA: TGTGCCAGCAGCGTGACAACCAGGGAGACCCAGTACTTC.

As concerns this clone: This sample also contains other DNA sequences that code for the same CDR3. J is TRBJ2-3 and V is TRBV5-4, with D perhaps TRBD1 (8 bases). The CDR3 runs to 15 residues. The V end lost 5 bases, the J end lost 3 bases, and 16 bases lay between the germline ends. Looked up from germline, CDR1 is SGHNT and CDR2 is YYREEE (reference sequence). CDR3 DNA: TGTGCCAGCAGTCTCGGACAGGGAGGGACAGATACGCAGTATTTT. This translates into CASSLGQGGTDTQYF.

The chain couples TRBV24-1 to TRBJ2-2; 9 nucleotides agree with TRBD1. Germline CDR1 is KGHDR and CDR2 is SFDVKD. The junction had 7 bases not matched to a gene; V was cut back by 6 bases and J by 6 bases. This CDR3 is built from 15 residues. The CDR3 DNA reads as TGTGCCACCAGTACCGGGACAGGGAAGGCCGGGGAGCTGTTTTTT. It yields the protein CATSTGTGKAGELFF.

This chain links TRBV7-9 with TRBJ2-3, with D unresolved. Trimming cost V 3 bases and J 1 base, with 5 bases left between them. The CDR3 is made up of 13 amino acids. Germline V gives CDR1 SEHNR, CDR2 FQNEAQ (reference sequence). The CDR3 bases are TGTGCCAGCAGCTTTCATGGCACAGATACGCAGTATTTT. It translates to CASSFHGTDTQYF.

CDR3 protein: CASSPPVRFYGYTF. In DNA form, the CDR3 reads TGTGCCAGCAGTCCCCCGGTCCGGTTCTATGGCTACACCTTC. The J gene is TRBJ1-2, the V gene TRBV27, with unresolved D. Deletions cut 5 bases from V and 4 bases from J, with 14 bases between. This CDR3 spans 14 amino acids. Per germline, CDR1 MNHEY and CDR2 SMNVEV (reference sequence).

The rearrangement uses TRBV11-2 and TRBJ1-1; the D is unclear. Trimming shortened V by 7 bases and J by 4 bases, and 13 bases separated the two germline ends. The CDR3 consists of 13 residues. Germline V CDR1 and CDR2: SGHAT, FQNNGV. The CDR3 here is CASTTGFLTEAFF. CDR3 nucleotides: TGTGCCAGCACCACGGGTTTCCTCACTGAAGCTTTCTTT.

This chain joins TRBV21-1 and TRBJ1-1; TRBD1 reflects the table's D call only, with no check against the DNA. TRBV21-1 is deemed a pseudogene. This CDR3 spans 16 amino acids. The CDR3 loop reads CASTLRGQALNTEAFF. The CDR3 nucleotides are TGTGCCAGCACCCTAAGGGGACAAGCTTTGAACACTGAAGCTTTCTTT.

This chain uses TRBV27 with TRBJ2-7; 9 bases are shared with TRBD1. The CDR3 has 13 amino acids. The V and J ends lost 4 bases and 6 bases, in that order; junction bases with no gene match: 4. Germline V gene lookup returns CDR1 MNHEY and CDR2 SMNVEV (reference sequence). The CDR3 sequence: CASSWDREGEQYF. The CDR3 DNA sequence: TGTGCCAGCAGTTGGGACAGGGAAGGCGAGCAGTACTTC.

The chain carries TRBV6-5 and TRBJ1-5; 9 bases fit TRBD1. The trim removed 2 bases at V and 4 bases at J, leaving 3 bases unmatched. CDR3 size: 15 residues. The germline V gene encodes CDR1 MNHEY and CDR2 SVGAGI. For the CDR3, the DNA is TGTGCCAGCAGTTACCGGGACAGGGTTAATCAGCCCCAGCATTTT. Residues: CASSYRDRVNQPQHF.

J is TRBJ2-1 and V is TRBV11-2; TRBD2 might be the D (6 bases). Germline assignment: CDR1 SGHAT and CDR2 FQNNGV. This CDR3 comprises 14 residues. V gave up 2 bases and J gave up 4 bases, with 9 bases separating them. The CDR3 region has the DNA TGTGCCAGCAGCTTACTTCGGGGGTACAATGAGCAGTTCTTC. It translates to CASSLLRGYNEQFF.

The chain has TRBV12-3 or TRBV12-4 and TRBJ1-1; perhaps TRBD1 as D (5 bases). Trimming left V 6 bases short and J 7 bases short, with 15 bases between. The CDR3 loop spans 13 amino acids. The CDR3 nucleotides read TGTGCCAGCAGGATCTTCAGGGAAAATGAAGCTTTCTTT. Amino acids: CASRIFRENEAFF.

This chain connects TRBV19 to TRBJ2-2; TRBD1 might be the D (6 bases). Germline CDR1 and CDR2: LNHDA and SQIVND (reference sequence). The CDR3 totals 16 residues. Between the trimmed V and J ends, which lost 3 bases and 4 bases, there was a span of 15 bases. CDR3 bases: TGTGCCAGTAGTATGGGGGCAGGGTGGGCCACCGGGGAGCTGTTTTTT. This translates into CASSMGAGWATGELFF.

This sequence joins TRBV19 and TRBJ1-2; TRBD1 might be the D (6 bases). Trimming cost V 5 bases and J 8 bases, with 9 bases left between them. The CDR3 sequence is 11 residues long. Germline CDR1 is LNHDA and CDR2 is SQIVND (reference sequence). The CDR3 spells CASSWGLGYTF. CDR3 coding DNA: TGTGCCAGTAGTTGGGGGCTAGGCTACACCTTC. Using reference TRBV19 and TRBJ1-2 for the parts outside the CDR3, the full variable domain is DGGITQSPKYLFRKEGQNVTLSCEQNLNHDAMYWYRQDPGQGLRLIYYSQIVNDFQKGDIAEGYSVSREKKESFPLTVTSAQKNPTAFYLCASSWGLGYTFGSGTRLTVV.

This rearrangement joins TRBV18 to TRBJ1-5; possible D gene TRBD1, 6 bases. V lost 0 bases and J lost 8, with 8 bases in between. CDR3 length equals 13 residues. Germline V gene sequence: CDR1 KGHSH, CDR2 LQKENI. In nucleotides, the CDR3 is TGTGCCAGCTCACCACCGGGGGCAAAGCCCCAGCATTTT. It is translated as CASSPPGAKPQHF.

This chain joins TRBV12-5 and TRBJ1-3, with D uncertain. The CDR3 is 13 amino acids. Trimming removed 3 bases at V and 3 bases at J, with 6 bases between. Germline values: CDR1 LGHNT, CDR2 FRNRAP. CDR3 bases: TGTGCTAGTGGTTTCGCCAGTGGAAACACCATATATTTT. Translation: CASGFASGNTIYF.

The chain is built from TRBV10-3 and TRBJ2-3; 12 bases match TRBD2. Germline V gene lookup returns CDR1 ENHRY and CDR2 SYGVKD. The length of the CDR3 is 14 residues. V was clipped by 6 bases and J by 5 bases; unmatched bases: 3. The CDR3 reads CAIRELAGGDTQYF. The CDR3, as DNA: TGTGCCATCAGGGAACTAGCGGGAGGAGATACGCAGTATTTT.

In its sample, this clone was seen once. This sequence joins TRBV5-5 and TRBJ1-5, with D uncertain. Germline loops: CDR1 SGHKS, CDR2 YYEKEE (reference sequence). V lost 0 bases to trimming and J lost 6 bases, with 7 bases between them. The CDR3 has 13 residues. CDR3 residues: CASSLEFSQPQHF. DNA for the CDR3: TGTGCCAGCAGCTTGGAATTCAGTCAGCCCCAGCATTTT.

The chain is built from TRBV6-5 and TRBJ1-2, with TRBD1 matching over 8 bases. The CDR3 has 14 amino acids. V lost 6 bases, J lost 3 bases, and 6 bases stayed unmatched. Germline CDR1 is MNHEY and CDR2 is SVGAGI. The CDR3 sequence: CASRKDRAHYGYTF. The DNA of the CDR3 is TGTGCCAGCAGGAAGGACAGGGCCCACTATGGCTACACCTTC.

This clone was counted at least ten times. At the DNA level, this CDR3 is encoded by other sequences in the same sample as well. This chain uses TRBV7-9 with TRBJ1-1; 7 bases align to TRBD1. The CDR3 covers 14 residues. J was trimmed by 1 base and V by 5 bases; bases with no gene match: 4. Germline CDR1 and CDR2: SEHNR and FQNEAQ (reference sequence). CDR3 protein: CASSLGQANTEAFF. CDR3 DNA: TGTGCCAGCAGCCTAGGACAGGCGAACACTGAAGCTTTCTTT. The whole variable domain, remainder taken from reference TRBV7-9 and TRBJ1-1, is DTGVSQNPRHKITKRGQNVTFRCDPISEHNRLYWYRQTLGQGPEFLTYFQNEAQLEKSRLLSDRFSAERPKGSFSTLEIQRTEQGDSAMYLCASSLGQANTEAFFGQGTRLTVV.

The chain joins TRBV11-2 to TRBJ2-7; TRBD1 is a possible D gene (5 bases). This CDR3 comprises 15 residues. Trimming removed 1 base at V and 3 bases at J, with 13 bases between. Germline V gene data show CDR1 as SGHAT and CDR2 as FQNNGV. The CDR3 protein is CASSLVAGLIYEQYF. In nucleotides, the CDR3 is TGTGCCAGCAGCTTAGTGGCAGGGTTGATCTACGAGCAGTACTTC.

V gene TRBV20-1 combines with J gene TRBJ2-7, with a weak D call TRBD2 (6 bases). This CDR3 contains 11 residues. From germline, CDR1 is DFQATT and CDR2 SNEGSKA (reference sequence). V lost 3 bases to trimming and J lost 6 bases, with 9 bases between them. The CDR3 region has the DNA TGCAGTGCTAGGAGGAGGGCCGAGCAGTACTTC. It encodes CSARRRAEQYF.

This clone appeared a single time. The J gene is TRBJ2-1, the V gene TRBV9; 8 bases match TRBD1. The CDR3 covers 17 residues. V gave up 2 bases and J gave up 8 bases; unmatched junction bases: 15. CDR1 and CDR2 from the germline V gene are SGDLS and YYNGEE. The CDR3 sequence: CASSVGTGGKGSDEQFF. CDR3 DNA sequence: TGTGCCAGCAGCGTGGGAACAGGGGGAAAAGGTAGCGATGAGCAGTTCTTC. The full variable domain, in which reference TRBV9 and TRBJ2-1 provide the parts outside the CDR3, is DSGVTQTPKHLITATGQRVTLRCSPRSGDLSVYWYQQSLDQGLQFLIQYYNGEERAKGNILERFSAQQFPDLHSELNLSSLELGDSALYFCASSVGTGGKGSDEQFFGPGTRLTVL.

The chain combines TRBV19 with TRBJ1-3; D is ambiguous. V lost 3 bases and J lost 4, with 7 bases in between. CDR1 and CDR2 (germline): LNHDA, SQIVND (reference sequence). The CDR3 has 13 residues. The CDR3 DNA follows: TGTGCCAGTAGTATGCAACAAGGAAACACCATATATTTT. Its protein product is CASSMQQGNTIYF.

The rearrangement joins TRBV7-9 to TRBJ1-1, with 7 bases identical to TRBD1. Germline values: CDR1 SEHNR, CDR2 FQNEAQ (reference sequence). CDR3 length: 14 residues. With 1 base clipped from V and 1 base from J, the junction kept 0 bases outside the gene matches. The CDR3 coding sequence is TGTGCCAGCAGCTTAGAGGGGGCGAACACTGAAGCTTTCTTT. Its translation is CASSLEGANTEAFF.

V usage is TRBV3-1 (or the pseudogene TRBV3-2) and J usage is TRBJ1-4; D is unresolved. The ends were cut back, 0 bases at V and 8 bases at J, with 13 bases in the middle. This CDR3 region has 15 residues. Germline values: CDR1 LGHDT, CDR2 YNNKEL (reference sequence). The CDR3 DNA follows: TGTGCCAGCAGCCAAGATATCGGGGTGGGGGAAAAACTGTTTTTT. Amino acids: CASSQDIGVGEKLFF.

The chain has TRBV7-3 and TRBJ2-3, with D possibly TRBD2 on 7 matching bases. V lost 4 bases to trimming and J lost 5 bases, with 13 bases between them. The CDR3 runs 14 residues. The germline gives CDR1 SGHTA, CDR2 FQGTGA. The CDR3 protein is CASSSVGGQDTQYF. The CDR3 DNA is TGTGCCAGCAGCTCGGTCGGGGGGCAAGATACGCAGTATTTT.